This TCR beta chain was found in a study of T cell responses to AZD1222 COVID-19 vaccine. Study observations and caveats: Spike-specific TCR breadth and depth rose after two AZD1222 doses. Seropositivity was recorded at baseline in only 6 or 7 AZD1222 recipients.

About this clone: What it binds is unknown.

Profiling relied on immunoSEQ multiplex PCR, and the TCRdb table lists in-frame clones only, not all of them. The sample lists tens of thousands of clones; 88% were seen once. Some second doses came at about 4 weeks and others at about 12 weeks; these were pooled. This clonotype originated in an adult who received the AZD1222 COVID-19 vaccine. The input for sequencing was peripheral blood, taken 28 days after the second AZD1222 dose.

The CDR3 DNA follows: TGTGCCAGCAGCGTCGACAGCCGACCCTACGAGCAGTACTTC. Translating it yields CASSVDSRPYEQYF. V usage is TRBV7-2 and J usage is TRBJ2-7; possibly TRBD1 for D (5 bases). The CDR3 totals 14 residues. Trimming took 5 bases from V and 2 from J, leaving 13 bases between them. Per the germline V gene, CDR1 is SGHTA and CDR2 is FQGNSA.